Presented here are 29 T cell receptor beta chains from one specimen sequenced in a study of cytotoxic CD8 clonotypes in ibrutinib-treated CLL. TCRdb keeps only in-frame clones here, not all; method: immunoSEQ multiplex PCR. Among almost 250,000 clones listed, around 70% were seen once. This specimen consisted of PBMCs, obtained after 24 months of ibrutinib treatment. The receptors derive from a human donor with chronic lymphocytic leukemia.

This clone came up once. The chain carries TRBV4-3 and TRBJ2-7, with TRBD2 matching 11 bases. Germline loops: CDR1 LGHNA, CDR2 YSLEER. The CDR3 length is 16 residues. V shed 0 bases, J shed 4 bases, and the junction held 5 bases outside the gene matches. As DNA, the CDR3 is TGCGCCAGCAGCCAAGATGTACTAGCGGGAGAATACGAGCAGTACTTC. This codes for CASSQDVLAGEYEQYF.

This rearrangement joins TRBV28 to TRBJ2-3; 10 bases align to TRBD2. The CDR3 is 15 residues long. Germline V CDR1 and CDR2: MDHEN, SYDVKM. V gave up 4 bases and J gave up 4 bases; unmatched junction bases: 5. The CDR3 here is CASSSASGRADTQYF. CDR3 nucleotides: TGTGCCAGCAGTTCGGCTAGCGGGAGAGCAGATACGCAGTATTTT.

The rearrangement joins TRBV6-5 to TRBJ1-5; no clear D. The CDR3 is 16 residues long. V was shortened by 0 bases and J by 5 bases, with 14 bases between the two germline ends. Looked up from germline, CDR1 is MNHEY and CDR2 is SVGAGI. CDR3 nucleotides: TGTGCCAGCAGTTACTCTTGGACGCCCCAGGATCAGCCCCAGCATTTT. This encodes CASSYSWTPQDQPQHF.

There are a few counts of this clone. The chain uses TRBV5-4 and TRBJ2-5; D gene ambiguous. This CDR3 contains 14 residues. Deletions cut 1 base from V and 2 bases from J, with 9 bases between. In germline, CDR1 is SGHNT, CDR2 YYREEE (reference sequence). DNA of the CDR3: TGTGCCAGCAGCTTGCCCGCAGAACAAGAGACCCAGTACTTC. Translating it yields CASSLPAEQETQYF. Variable domain in full (rest from reference TRBV5-4 and TRBJ2-5): ETGVTQSPTHLIKTRGQQVTLRCSSQSGHNTVSWYQQALGQGPQFIFQYYREEENGRGNFPPRFSGLQFPNYSSELNVNALELDDSALYLCASSLPAEQETQYFGPGTRLLVL.

This clone was seen more than once but under ten times. In DNA, the CDR3 is TGTGCCAGCAGTTACCGGATACAGGGGGGAAACGAGCAGTACTTC. Protein product: CASSYRIQGGNEQYF. This chain connects TRBV6-5 to TRBJ2-7; 8 bases match TRBD1. This CDR3 is built from 15 residues. Germline trimming cut 2 bases from V and 5 bases from J; bases unmatched to any gene: 8. Germline-derived CDR1 and CDR2 are MNHEY and SVGAGI.

This CDR3 is CASSPYREFTDTQYF. Here the CDR3 DNA reads TGTGCCAGCAGCCCGTACAGGGAGTTCACAGATACGCAGTATTTT. The chain employs TRBV11-1 and TRBJ2-3, with a tentative D call TRBD1 (6 bases). Looked up from germline, CDR1 is SGHAT and CDR2 is FQDESV (reference sequence). Trimming removed 5 bases at V and 2 bases at J, with 14 bases between. This CDR3 has 15 amino acids. Variable domain in full (rest from reference TRBV11-1 and TRBJ2-3): EAEVAQSPRYKITEKSQAVAFWCDPISGHATLYWYRQILGQGPELLVQFQDESVVDDSQLPKDRFSAERLKGVDSTLKIQPAELGDSAMYLCASSPYREFTDTQYFGPGTRLTVL.

The chain carries TRBV6-5 and TRBJ1-2; D gene ambiguous. CDR3 length equals 13 residues. Germline loops: CDR1 MNHEY, CDR2 SVGAGI. Trimming left V 7 bases short and J 1 base short, with 10 bases between. This CDR3 is CASTPDGNYGYTF. The CDR3 DNA reads TGTGCCAGCACCCCGGACGGTAACTATGGCTACACCTTC.

This sequence joins TRBV11-2 and TRBJ2-5; no reliable D call. V shed 5 bases and J shed 1 base, with 14 bases lying between them. Germline lookup yields CDR1 SGHAT and CDR2 FQNNGV. The CDR3 length is 15 residues. The CDR3: CASSIQWAGQETQYF. Here the CDR3 DNA reads TGTGCCAGCAGCATCCAGTGGGCCGGCCAAGAGACCCAGTACTTC.

The chain carries TRBV5-5 and TRBJ1-2; 7 bases align to TRBD1. Germline CDR1 and CDR2: SGHKS and YYEKEE (reference sequence). The CDR3 length is 16 residues. Trimming cost V 2 bases and J 4 bases; bases outside gene matches: 11. The CDR3 is CASSFSFDGTAYGYTF. CDR3 DNA sequence: TGTGCCAGCAGCTTCAGTTTTGATGGGACAGCCTATGGCTACACCTTC.

The chain uses TRBV7-9 and TRBJ2-1; D uncertain. From germline, CDR1 is SEHNR and CDR2 FQNEAQ (reference sequence). The CDR3 extends over 13 amino acids. V was pared by 4 bases and J by 13 bases, with 17 bases between. This CDR3 is CASSSRGSWAQFF. CDR3 nucleotides: TGTGCCAGCAGCTCCCGTGGATCGTGGGCCCAGTTCTTC.

The chain links TRBV19 to TRBJ1-1; D perhaps matches TRBD1 (5 bases). Trimming stripped 4 bases from V and 2 bases from J, with 8 bases between. This CDR3 is built from 13 residues. Per germline, CDR1 LNHDA and CDR2 SQIVND (reference sequence). The CDR3 reads CASSRQGNTEAFF. The CDR3, as DNA: TGTGCCAGTAGTAGGCAGGGAAACACTGAAGCTTTCTTT. The full variable domain, with the rest looked up from reference TRBV19 and TRBJ1-1, is DGGITQSPKYLFRKEGQNVTLSCEQNLNHDAMYWYRQDPGQGLRLIYYSQIVNDFQKGDIAEGYSVSREKKESFPLTVTSAQKNPTAFYLCASSRQGNTEAFFGQGTRLTVV.

The chain has TRBV25-1 and TRBJ1-1, with a weak D call TRBD1 (6 bases). CDR1 MGHDK and CDR2 SYGVNS come from the germline V gene. Trimming pared 6 bases from V and 4 bases from J, leaving 12 bases between. This CDR3 contains 13 residues. CDR3 bases: TGTGCCAGCAGAGCACAGGGTAGCACTGAAGCTTTCTTT. This sequence encodes CASRAQGSTEAFF.

This clone was counted many times. The chain links TRBV27 to TRBJ2-7, with 8 bases fitting TRBD2. V lost 0 bases to trimming and J lost 4 bases; unmatched junction nucleotides: 8. This CDR3 spans 16 amino acids. Germline V gene sequence: CDR1 MNHEY, CDR2 SMNVEV (reference sequence). This chain's CDR3 is CASSLSIMTGGYEQYF. CDR3 sequence (DNA): TGTGCCAGCAGTTTATCGATTATGACGGGAGGGTACGAGCAGTACTTC.

This sequence joins TRBV29-1 and TRBJ1-1; D uncertain. This CDR3 has 14 residues. Germline V gives CDR1 SQVTM, CDR2 ANQGSEA. The V end lost 4 bases, the J end lost 6 bases, and 18 bases lay between the germline ends. This CDR3 reads CSVVRSGGRSEAFF. CDR3 nucleotide sequence: TGCAGCGTTGTCCGGTCTGGTGGGCGCTCTGAAGCTTTCTTT.

The CDR3 is CSVLTTGVPYEQYF. The CDR3, as DNA: TGCAGCGTTCTAACGACAGGGGTCCCCTACGAGCAGTACTTC. V is TRBV29-1 and J is TRBJ2-7; TRBD1 aligns across 8 bases. This CDR3 is 14 amino acids long. V lost 5 bases and J lost 2; bases outside the gene matches: 8. CDR1 is SQVTM and CDR2 is ANQGSEA in the germline V gene.

The chain joins TRBV7-2 to TRBJ2-7, with 9 bases that match TRBD1. This CDR3 region has 15 residues. Trimming at V came to 5 bases and at J to 2 bases, leaving 7 bases not matched to a gene. CDR1 SGHTA and CDR2 FQGNSA come from the germline V gene. The CDR3 loop reads CASSQRGQGAYEQYF. CDR3 coding DNA: TGTGCCAGCAGCCAGAGGGGACAGGGAGCCTACGAGCAGTACTTC.

V is TRBV2 and J is TRBJ2-1, with 7 nucleotides matching TRBD1. CDR1 and CDR2 from the germline V gene are SNHLY and FYNNEI. The CDR3 is made up of 14 amino acids. J was trimmed by 3 bases and V by 7 bases; bases with no gene match: 6. Here the CDR3 DNA reads TGTGCCAGCACTGTCGACAGGGACTACAATGAGCAGTTCTTC. Translating it yields CASTVDRDYNEQFF.

The chain joins TRBV18 to TRBJ2-3, with a weak D call TRBD2 (6 bases). Germline V CDR1 and CDR2: KGHSH, LQKENI. The CDR3 loop spans 15 amino acids. V was pared by 6 bases and J by 9 bases, with 22 bases between. CDR3 loop: CASSHRDDHGGTQYF. The CDR3 region has the DNA TGTGCCAGCTCGCACCGGGACGACCACGGAGGGACGCAGTATTTT. Using reference TRBV18 and TRBJ2-3 for the parts outside the CDR3, the full variable domain is NAGVMQNPRHLVRRRGQEARLRCSPMKGHSHVYWYRQLPEEGLKFMVYLQKENIIDESGMPKERFSAEFPKEGPSILRIQQVVRGDSAAYFCASSHRDDHGGTQYFGPGTRLTVL.

The chain has TRBV9 and TRBJ1-2, with 10 bases identical to TRBD1. The V gene end was trimmed by 0 bases and the J gene end by 5 bases; junction bases not matched to a gene: 4. CDR3 size: 15 residues. Germline V gives CDR1 SGDLS, CDR2 YYNGEE. The DNA of the CDR3 is TGTGCCAGCAGCGTAGCGGGACAGGGGAATTATGGCTACACCTTC. This encodes CASSVAGQGNYGYTF.

On this clone: The same CDR3 is also encoded by other DNA sequences in this sample. The chain uses TRBV9 and TRBJ2-3; D is uncertain. From germline, CDR1 is SGDLS and CDR2 YYNGEE. The CDR3 consists of 15 residues. V gave up 6 bases and J gave up 2 bases, with 16 bases separating them. The CDR3 nucleotides are TGTGCCAGCACCCCAACCCCGTTATCCACAGATACGCAGTATTTT. Its translation is CASTPTPLSTDTQYF.

V usage is TRBV7-9 and J usage is TRBJ2-7, with D maybe TRBD2 (6 bases). Germline lookup yields CDR1 SEHNR and CDR2 FQNEAQ (reference sequence). The CDR3 spans 14 residues. V was pared by 5 bases and J by 3 bases, with 14 bases between. The CDR3 is CASSPSAGNYEQYF. Written as DNA, the CDR3 is TGTGCCAGCAGCCCGTCTGCGGGAAACTACGAGCAGTACTTC.

The chain joins TRBV5-1 to TRBJ2-3; D ambiguous. Germline lookup yields CDR1 SGHRS and CDR2 YFSETQ. The CDR3 consists of 13 residues. Deletions cut 4 bases from V and 6 bases from J, with 12 bases between. In nucleotides, the CDR3 is TGCGCCAGCAGCGCCTCAGGAGCCGATACGCAGTATTTT. This sequence encodes CASSASGADTQYF. Full variable domain (remainder filled in from reference TRBV5-1 and TRBJ2-3): KAGVTQTPRYLIKTRGQQVTLSCSPISGHRSVSWYQQTPGQGLQFLFEYFSETQRNKGNFPGRFSGRQFSNSRSEMNVSTLELGDSALYLCASSASGADTQYFGPGTRLTVL.

As to this clone: At one end the junction does not follow the germline gene, possibly because of a read error. V and J are TRBV7-7 and TRBJ1-3; 7 nucleotides line up with TRBD1. This CDR3 comprises 15 residues. CDR1 and CDR2 (germline): SSHAT, FNYEAQ (reference sequence). CDR3 amino acids: CASSLGTDPGNTIYF. The CDR3 nucleotides are TGTGCTAGCAGCTTGGGGACAGACCCTGGAAACACCATATATTTT.

The chain recombines TRBV7-3 with TRBJ2-7; maybe TRBD2 (5 bases). The CDR3 contains 14 residues. The V end was cut by 1 base, the J end by 2 bases, with 9 bases between. Germline CDR1 reads SGHTA; CDR2 reads FQGTGA. CDR3 nucleotides: TGTGCCAGCAGCTTAAAGAGCGGAACCTACGAGCAGTACTTC. Protein sequence: CASSLKSGTYEQYF. The complete variable domain, with remaining parts taken from reference TRBV7-3 and TRBJ2-7, reads GAGVSQTPSNKVTEKGKYVELRCDPISGHTALYWYRQSLGQGPEFLIYFQGTGAADDSGLPNDRFFAVRPEGSVSTLKIQRTERGDSAVYLCASSLKSGTYEQYFGPGTRLTVT.

This clone was detected a few times. This rearrangement joins TRBV7-9 to TRBJ2-7; 8 nucleotides align to TRBD1. This CDR3 has 14 residues. V shed 3 bases, J shed 2 bases, and the junction held 3 bases outside the gene matches. Germline CDR1 reads SEHNR; CDR2 reads FQNEAQ (reference sequence). The DNA for the CDR3 is TGTGCCAGCAGCTTGGGACAGGAGACCTACGAGCAGTACTTC. The encoded protein is CASSLGQETYEQYF.

V usage is TRBV19 and J usage is TRBJ2-1, with a tentative D call TRBD2 (5 bases). CDR3 length: 13 amino acids. Looked up from germline, CDR1 is LNHDA and CDR2 is SQIVND (reference sequence). With 4 bases removed from V and 9 bases from J, the gap between germline ends came to 13 bases. The CDR3 sequence: CASSSRPGGEQFF. For the CDR3, the DNA is TGTGCCAGTAGTAGCCGGCCCGGAGGTGAGCAGTTCTTC.

This rearrangement joins TRBV5-1 to TRBJ2-7, with TRBD1 identical over 8 bases. From germline, CDR1 is SGHRS and CDR2 YFSETQ. CDR3 length: 15 amino acids. V trimming: 1 base; J trimming: 3 bases; junction bases outside the gene matches: 6. As DNA, the CDR3 is TGCGCCAGCAGCTTGTGGCGGACAGGGAACTACGAGCAGTACTTC. It translates to CASSLWRTGNYEQYF. Variable domain in full (rest from reference TRBV5-1 and TRBJ2-7): KAGVTQTPRYLIKTRGQQVTLSCSPISGHRSVSWYQQTPGQGLQFLFEYFSETQRNKGNFPGRFSGRQFSNSRSEMNVSTLELGDSALYLCASSLWRTGNYEQYFGPGTRLTVT.

This chain joins TRBV7-3 and TRBJ2-7; D is possibly TRBD1 or TRBD2 (5 bases each). CDR3 size: 16 residues. In germline, CDR1 is SGHTA, CDR2 FQGTGA. V was pared by 2 bases and J by 3 bases, with 17 bases between. CDR3 protein: CASSLQAGTDIYEQYF. The CDR3, as DNA: TGTGCCAGCAGCTTACAGGCCGGGACGGACATCTACGAGCAGTACTTC.

The chain has TRBV2 and TRBJ1-1; no clear D. V gave up 5 bases and J gave up 1 base, with 8 bases separating them. The CDR3 is 13 amino acids. Germline CDR1 is SNHLY and CDR2 is FYNNEI. The CDR3 DNA is TGTGCCAGCAGTCTAGACTGGAACACTGAAGCTTTCTTT. Translated, it gives CASSLDWNTEAFF. Combining the CDR3 with reference TRBV2 and TRBJ1-1 gives the whole variable domain EPEVTQTPSHQVTQMGQEVILRCVPISNHLYFYWYRQILGQKVEFLVSFYNNEISEKSEIFDDQFSVERPDGSNFTLKIRSTKLEDSAMYFCASSLDWNTEAFFGQGTRLTVV.